Below are 9 T cell receptor beta chains sequenced from a single sample in a study of radiation and T cells in renal cell carcinoma. Repertoires were generated with immunoSEQ multiplex PCR, while TCRdb's copy carries only in-frame clones and drops some. The sample gives some 16,000 clones, approximately 48% of which show up once; almost 40% is in the top ten. Treatment defined: 15 Gy SBRT to primary tumor, nephrectomy 4 weeks later. The sample was tumor tissue, taken from a patient whose treatment included radiotherapy and nephrectomy. All receptors derive from a woman between 55 and 75 years old with renal cell carcinoma.

The gene calls are TRBV28 and TRBJ2-7; D is ambiguous. V was cut by 6 bases and J by 6 bases, with 15 bases left in between. Germline values: CDR1 MDHEN, CDR2 SYDVKM. CDR3 size: 13 residues. CDR3 sequence: CASSPIVTREQYF. CDR3 nucleotide sequence: TGTGCCAGCAGCCCCATCGTGACTCGCGAGCAGTACTTC.

This clone was seen more than once but under ten times. This sequence joins TRBV9 and TRBJ2-7; TRBD2 is a possible D gene (6 bases). This CDR3 contains 15 residues. Per germline, CDR1 SGDLS and CDR2 YYNGEE. Between the trimmed V and J ends, which lost 4 bases and 2 bases, there was a span of 16 bases. The CDR3, as DNA: TGTGCCAGCAGCCCCTCGGCGGGGCCGCCCTACGAGCAGTACTTC. Protein sequence: CASSPSAGPPYEQYF.

This clone was seen ten or more times. The rearrangement joins TRBV19 to TRBJ2-7; TRBD1 is a possible D gene (6 bases). Germline lookup yields CDR1 LNHDA and CDR2 SQIVND (reference sequence). Trimming cost V 5 bases and J 4 bases, with 6 bases left between them. The CDR3 is 11 amino acids. The CDR3 is CASSDRYEQYF. The CDR3 nucleotides read TGTGCCAGTAGTGACAGGTACGAGCAGTACTTC.

As for this clone: A junction end diverges from the germline sequence, so it may reflect a read error. The chain carries TRBV5-1 and TRBJ2-5, with D unclear. CDR3 length: 13 amino acids. Germline CDR1 and CDR2: SGHRS and YFSETQ. Here the CDR3 DNA reads TGTGCCAGCTCTCGGGTCGCCCAAGAGACCCAGTACTTC. Translated: CASSRVAQETQYF.

The chain combines TRBV7-2 with TRBJ2-2; no definite D call. The CDR3 is 14 residues long. CDR1 and CDR2 from the germline V gene are SGHTA and FQGNSA. V shed 1 base and J shed 7 bases, with 10 bases lying between them. CDR3 protein: CASSLDGFSGELFF. The CDR3 coding sequence is TGTGCCAGCAGCTTAGACGGATTCAGCGGGGAGCTGTTTTTT. Full variable domain (missing parts from reference TRBV7-2 and TRBJ2-2): GAGVSQSPSNKVTEKGKDVELRCDPISGHTALYWYRQSLGQGLEFLIYFQGNSAPDKSGLPSDRFSAERTGGSVSTLTIQRTQQEDSAVYLCASSLDGFSGELFFGEGSRLTVL.

This clone showed up just a few times. The genes are TRBV11-2 and TRBJ2-1; the match to TRBD2 covers 10 bases. Germline V gene lookup returns CDR1 SGHAT and CDR2 FQNNGV. This CDR3 is built from 15 residues. The V and J ends lost 5 bases and 6 bases, in that order; junction bases with no gene match: 7. The CDR3 reads CASSLLVAGGNEQFF. The CDR3, as DNA: TGTGCCAGCAGCCTCTTGGTAGCGGGAGGCAATGAGCAGTTCTTC.

Within the sample, this clone is medium-sized (0.01 to 0.1%). This chain joins TRBV28 and TRBJ1-5, with D maybe TRBD1 (6 bases). Per germline, CDR1 MDHEN and CDR2 SYDVKM. This CDR3 has 15 residues. The V gene lost 4 bases and the J gene lost 1 base, with 11 bases spanning the gap. The CDR3 spells CASSSLTGSNQPQHF. The CDR3 nucleotides are TGTGCCAGCAGTTCCCTTACAGGGAGCAATCAGCCCCAGCATTTT.

The V gene is TRBV23-1, the J gene TRBJ1-4; 9 bases are a match to TRBD1. TRBV23-1 carries the ORF label, with uncertain function. The CDR3 spans 16 residues. Trimming took 2 bases from V and 2 from J; bases not matched to a gene: 3. CDR3 loop: CASSQITGGTNEKLFF. The CDR3 nucleotides are TGCGCCAGCAGTCAAATCACAGGGGGCACTAATGAAAAACTGTTTTTT.

The chain uses TRBV25-1 and TRBJ1-1, with D possibly being TRBD1 (5 bases). V lost 5 bases, J lost 3 bases, and 10 bases lay in between. Germline V gene sequence: CDR1 MGHDK, CDR2 SYGVNS. CDR3 length: 13 residues. The CDR3 bases are TGTGCCAGCAGTCGCTGGGGGGACACTGAAGCTTTCTTT. As protein: CASSRWGDTEAFF.